The clone carrying this T cell receptor (beta chain) was seen a single time. This sample is part of a study of blood T cell repertoires in COVID-19. Whole-study context: COVID-19 samples from acute and convalescent phases originated in the United States, Italy and Spain. T cells, B-cell-depleted T cells, or PBMCs provided the cDNA or gDNA that served as material.

Original processing notes: Amplified reference gene primers provided the basis for estimating nucleated cell counts. Produced via immunoSEQ multiplex PCR; TCRdb's table is partial and in-frame only. V, J and clone size were drawn from that table, and D and trimming were deduced from the DNA. Here the sample spans about 110,000 clones, roughly 80% being singletons. From germline, CDR1 is SGHTA and CDR2 FQGNSA. The CDR3 extends over 17 amino acids. J was trimmed by 1 base and V by 6 bases; bases with no gene match: 15. This clonotype originated in a woman aged 55-70 years with acute or convalescent COVID-19. The gene calls are TRBV7-2 and TRBJ2-7, with TRBD1 matching over 7 bases. The sample was peripheral blood. Written as DNA, the CDR3 is TGTGCCAGCAGTTACAGGGCGAAGGGGGCAGGATCCTACGAGCAGTACTTC. This encodes CASSYRAKGAGSYEQYF.